A selection of T cell receptor beta chains follows, all from one sample in a study of control samples from healthy donors and cancer patients. TCRdb's copy holds only in-frame clones and misses some; the assay was immunoSEQ multiplex PCR. This table holds about 130,000 clones, just under 95% found once. Material for sequencing was PBMCs. These receptor sequences come from a man aged 55-75 years with colorectal cancer. Each CDR3 is given with its conserved first and last residue. Fields, in order: D gene, V gene, J gene, clone size, CDR3 protein, CDR3 DNA. The D gene is left open where the match is weak. Part of the rows lack a size; the others show once, few, many or a class for expanded clones.

TRBD2	TRBV3-1/TRBV3-2	TRBJ2-2	.	CASSTGGPGSGELFF	TGTGCCAGCAGTACGGGGGGGCCGGGCAGCGGGGAGCTGTTTTTT
.	TRBV7-2	TRBJ2-3	.	CASSPPGVDTQYF	TGTGCCAGCAGCCCGCCAGGTGTGGATACGCAGTATTTT
TRBD1	TRBV5-6	TRBJ2-5	once	CASSLAPTGGLMETQYF	TGTGCCAGCAGCTTGGCCCCGACAGGGGGTTTAATGGAGACCCAGTACTTC
.	TRBV5-1	TRBJ1-2	once	CASSFSGTNGYTF	TGCGCCAGCAGCTTCTCCGGGACAAATGGCTACACCTTC
TRBD1	TRBV19	TRBJ1-5	once	CASSTSGGYQPQHF	TGTGCCAGTAGTACTTCAGGGGGCTATCAGCCCCAGCATTTT
.	TRBV5-1	TRBJ2-7	.	CASRNTLGVNLYEQYF	TGCGCCAGCAGGAACACCCTAGGGGTGAACCTCTACGAGCAGTACTTC
TRBD1	TRBV30	TRBJ2-2	.	CAWSPGTGLGGELFF	TGTGCCTGGAGTCCCGGGACAGGGTTGGGCGGGGAGCTGTTTTTT
TRBD1	TRBV6-2/TRBV6-3	TRBJ1-2	.	CASSPHPGQGDYGYTF	TGTGCCAGCAGCCCACATCCGGGACAGGGTGACTATGGCTACACCTTC
TRBD2	TRBV29-1	TRBJ2-5	.	CSGPRGGKETQYF	TGCAGCGGCCCCCGGGGAGGGAAGGAGACCCAGTACTTC
.	TRBV18	TRBJ1-2	once	CASSPDRKNGYTF	TGTGCCAGCTCACCCGACAGGAAAAATGGCTACACCTTC
.	TRBV15	TRBJ2-7	.	CATSRGGTYSSYEQYF	TGTGCCACCAGCAGAGGGGGCACCTACAGCTCCTACGAGCAGTACTTC
.	TRBV4-1	TRBJ2-7	.	CASSQVGGYEQYF	TGCGCCAGCAGCCAAGTGGGGGGCTACGAGCAGTACTTC
TRBD2	TRBV30	TRBJ2-3	.	CAWSVGLAGARADTQYF	TGTGCCTGGAGTGTAGGTTTAGCGGGGGCCAGGGCAGATACGCAGTATTTT
TRBD2	TRBV5-4	TRBJ2-7	.	CASRLTGGDYEQYF	TGTGCCAGCAGGCTAACGGGGGGGGACTACGAGCAGTACTTC
.	TRBV12-3/TRBV12-4	TRBJ1-2	.	CASSQVLGYGYTF	TGTGCCAGCAGCCAGGTACTGGGGTATGGCTACACCTTC
TRBD1	TRBV10-3	TRBJ1-2	.	CATRDSDYGYTF	TGTGCCACCAGGGACAGCGACTATGGCTACACCTTC
TRBD1	TRBV6-2/TRBV6-3	TRBJ1-2	.	CASSHRTGGDYGYTF	TGTGCCAGCAGTCATCGGACAGGGGGCGACTATGGCTACACCTTC
TRBD1	TRBV7-9	TRBJ1-2	.	CASSSAGGNYGYTF	TGTGCCAGCAGTTCGGCAGGGGGTAACTATGGCTACACCTTC
.	TRBV7-9	TRBJ2-7	.	CASSLAGSYEQYF	TGTGCCAGCAGCTTAGCAGGTTCCTACGAGCAGTACTTC
.	TRBV30	TRBJ1-5	.	CAWSTGMGNQPQHF	TGTGCCTGGAGTACGGGGATGGGTAATCAGCCCCAGCATTTT
TRBD1	TRBV25-1	TRBJ2-3	.	CASSDFLDRGTDTQYF	TGTGCCAGCAGTGATTTTTTGGACAGGGGCACAGATACGCAGTATTTT
TRBD1	TRBV19	TRBJ1-5	.	CASSMGTGFNQPQHF	TGTGCCAGTAGTATGGGGACAGGGTTTAATCAGCCCCAGCATTTT
.	TRBV12-3/TRBV12-4	TRBJ2-7	.	CASSFTGYEQYF	TGTGCCAGCAGTTTTACGGGGTACGAGCAGTACTTC
TRBD1	TRBV4-1	TRBJ1-2	.	CASSPGQGTNYGYTF	TGCGCCAGCAGCCCCGGACAGGGAACTAACTATGGCTACACCTTC
.	TRBV4-1	TRBJ1-3	.	CASSQALGAGNTIYF	TGCGCCAGCAGCCAGGCCCTCGGGGCGGGAAACACCATATATTTT
.	TRBV3-1/TRBV3-2	TRBJ1-1	once	CASTGAAGAFF	TGTGCCAGCACCGGGGCCGCGGGAGCTTTCTTT
.	TRBV18	TRBJ2-3	.	CASSPDGTDTQYF	TGTGCCAGCTCACCTGACGGCACAGATACGCAGTATTTT
.	TRBV30	TRBJ2-7	.	CAWIRPYEQYF	TGTGCCTGGATACGACCCTACGAGCAGTACTTC
.	TRBV3-1/TRBV3-2	TRBJ2-2	few	CASSQGNRVTGELFF	TGTGCCAGCAGCCAAGGCAACAGGGTTACCGGGGAGCTGTTTTTT
.	TRBV7-9	TRBJ2-1	.	CASSLGGFSEQFF	TGTGCCAGCAGCTTAGGGGGTTTTAGTGAGCAGTTCTTC
.	TRBV4-2	TRBJ2-1	.	CASSQDRARGRGNEQFF	TGTGCCAGCAGCCAAGACCGGGCACGGGGCAGGGGCAATGAGCAGTTCTTC
TRBD1	TRBV6-1	TRBJ2-7	.	CASSEARRARGSYEQYF	TGTGCCAGCAGTGAAGCGCGAAGAGCCAGGGGGTCCTACGAGCAGTACTTC
.	TRBV5-1	TRBJ2-3	.	CASSLAVGFGTDTQYF	TGCGCCAGCAGCTTGGCAGTCGGGTTCGGGACAGATACGCAGTATTTT
.	TRBV12-3/TRBV12-4	TRBJ1-2	.	CASSLGQLYGYTF	TGTGCCAGCAGTTTAGGGCAGCTTTATGGCTACACCTTC
.	TRBV2	TRBJ1-6	.	CASNQYREYNSPLHF	TGTGCCAGCAATCAGTATCGGGAATATAATTCACCCCTCCACTTT
.	TRBV24-1	TRBJ1-5	.	CATSESEQGYHQPQHF	TGTGCCACCAGTGAGTCTGAGCAGGGGTATCATCAGCCCCAGCATTTT
.	TRBV9	TRBJ1-1	once	CASSVAPVNTEAFF	TGTGCCAGCAGCGTAGCTCCAGTGAACACTGAAGCTTTCTTT